Listed below are T cell receptor beta chains from one sample, sequenced in a study of T cells after yellow fever vaccination. TCRdb recomputed calls from the 5' RACE reads with MiXCR, one row per CDR3 protein. The table lists about 210,000 distinct CDR3 sequences, around 6.7% of them singletons, with 1.1% in the top ten. The sample consisted of CD4+ T cells sorted from PBMCs, taken on the day of the yellow fever booster vaccination. The receptors shown here come from a man under 40 who received the YFV17D yellow fever vaccine. Each CDR3 is given with its conserved first and last residue. Fields, in order: D gene, clone size, J gene, V gene, CDR3 protein, CDR3 DNA. A D gene is named only where the DNA matches it firmly. The size entry is marked missing in some rows and otherwise reads once, few, many or a size class.

-	-	TRBJ2-1	TRBV20-1	CSARDDRIPYNEQFF	TGCAGTGCTAGAGATGATAGGATACCGTACAATGAGCAGTTCTTC
TRBD1	many	TRBJ1-2	TRBV28	CASGTTGGGYGYTF	TGTGCCAGCGGCACTACAGGGGGCGGCTATGGCTACACCTTC
-	-	TRBJ2-1	TRBV2	CASSVQGSSYNEQFF	TGTGCCAGCAGTGTTCAAGGATCTTCCTACAATGAGCAGTTCTTC
-	few	TRBJ2-3	TRBV5-1	CASSLQHLGTDTQYF	TGCGCCAGCAGCTTGCAGCACCTGGGAACAGATACGCAGTATTTT
-	many	TRBJ1-4	TRBV6-2/TRBV6-3	CASSYWTVAELFF	TGTGCCAGCAGTTATTGGACAGTTGCCGAACTGTTTTTT
-	few	TRBJ2-1	TRBV5-1	CASSLYSNEQFF	TGCGCCAGCAGCTTGTATAGCAATGAGCAGTTCTTC
TRBD2	many	TRBJ2-7	TRBV7-9	CASSLEGPSGTYEQYF	TGTGCCAGCAGCTTAGAAGGGCCTAGCGGAACCTACGAGCAGTACTTC
-	many	TRBJ2-7	TRBV20-1	CSAPGRTYEQYF	TGCAGTGCCCCCGGCAGAACCTACGAGCAGTACTTC
-	-	TRBJ1-4	TRBV7-9	CASSLAETYGEKLFF	TGTGCCAGCAGCTTAGCGGAGACCTACGGTGAAAAACTGTTTTTT
-	-	TRBJ1-6	TRBV6-5	CASIPGRSSYNSPLHF	TGTGCCAGCATTCCGGGACGGAGCTCCTATAATTCACCCCTCCACTTT
-	many	TRBJ2-3	TRBV30	CAWSDQGPSDTQYF	TGTGCCTGGAGTGACCAGGGTCCGTCAGATACGCAGTATTTT
-	few	TRBJ1-1	TRBV20-1	CSARDHRNTEAFF	TGCAGTGCTAGAGATCACAGAAACACTGAAGCTTTCTTT
-	few	TRBJ1-2	TRBV5-1	CASSFGWVGDYGYTF	TGCGCCAGCAGCTTCGGCTGGGTAGGGGACTATGGCTACACCTTC
TRBD1	many	TRBJ2-5	TRBV11-2	CASSLDEGRGSETQYF	TGTGCCAGCAGCTTAGATGAAGGCAGGGGGTCGGAGACCCAGTACTTC
-	many	TRBJ1-5	TRBV5-1	CASSLQGKSNQPQHF	TGCGCCAGCAGCTTGCAGGGCAAGAGCAATCAGCCCCAGCATTTT
TRBD1	many	TRBJ1-2	TRBV4-3	CASSQEAGGNGYTF	TGCGCCAGCAGCCAAGAGGCAGGGGGCAATGGCTACACCTTC
-	-	TRBJ2-2	TRBV4-3	CASSQETIRNTGELFF	TGCGCCAGCAGCCAAGAGACGATTCGCAACACCGGGGAGCTGTTTTTT
TRBD2	few	TRBJ2-7	TRBV5-4	CASSFGWASGNSEQYF	TGTGCCAGCAGCTTCGGTTGGGCTAGCGGTAATTCCGAGCAGTACTTC
-	few	TRBJ2-3	TRBV19	CASSPVVAGLDTQYF	TGTGCCAGTAGTCCCGTGGTTGCGGGGCTAGATACGCAGTATTTT
-	-	TRBJ2-7	TRBV29-1	CSGSGGAGNSYEQYF	TGCAGCGGATCCGGAGGGGCTGGGAATAGCTACGAGCAGTACTTC
TRBD1	-	TRBJ2-3	TRBV20-1	CSARSGQGGADTQYF	TGCAGTGCAAGATCCGGACAGGGGGGGGCAGATACGCAGTATTTT
TRBD1	few	TRBJ2-1	TRBV11-2	CASSSLQGYFF	TGTGCCAGCAGCTCGCTACAGGGGTACTTCTTC
TRBD1	few	TRBJ2-1	TRBV5-1	CASSLDGQGWNEQFF	TGCGCCAGCAGCTTGGATGGACAGGGTTGGAATGAGCAGTTCTTC
-	few	TRBJ2-3	TRBV20-1	CSARDGSTSTDTQYF	TGCAGTGCTAGAGATGGGAGCACCAGCACAGATACGCAGTATTTT
-	many	TRBJ2-1	TRBV6-2/TRBV6-3	CASSPFLGRAYNEQFF	TGTGCCAGCAGTCCGTTTCTAGGCAGGGCCTACAATGAGCAGTTCTTC
-	-	TRBJ2-5	TRBV5-1	CASRSLGVETQYF	TGCGCCAGTCGCTCGTTGGGGGTAGAGACCCAGTACTTC
-	many	TRBJ1-2	TRBV6-5	CASSRSVQDHYGYTF	TGTGCCAGCAGCCGATCGGTCCAGGACCATTATGGCTACACCTTC
TRBD2	few	TRBJ2-3	TRBV6-5	CASSYRASGISTDTQYF	TGTGCCAGCAGTTATCGGGCTAGCGGAATAAGCACAGATACGCAGTATTTT
-	-	TRBJ2-3	TRBV27	CASSQLRTDTQYF	TGTGCCAGCAGTCAATTACGCACAGATACGCAGTATTTT
-	many	TRBJ2-7	TRBV5-1	CASSLQGRSYEQYF	TGCGCCAGCAGCTTGCAGGGAAGATCCTACGAGCAGTACTTC